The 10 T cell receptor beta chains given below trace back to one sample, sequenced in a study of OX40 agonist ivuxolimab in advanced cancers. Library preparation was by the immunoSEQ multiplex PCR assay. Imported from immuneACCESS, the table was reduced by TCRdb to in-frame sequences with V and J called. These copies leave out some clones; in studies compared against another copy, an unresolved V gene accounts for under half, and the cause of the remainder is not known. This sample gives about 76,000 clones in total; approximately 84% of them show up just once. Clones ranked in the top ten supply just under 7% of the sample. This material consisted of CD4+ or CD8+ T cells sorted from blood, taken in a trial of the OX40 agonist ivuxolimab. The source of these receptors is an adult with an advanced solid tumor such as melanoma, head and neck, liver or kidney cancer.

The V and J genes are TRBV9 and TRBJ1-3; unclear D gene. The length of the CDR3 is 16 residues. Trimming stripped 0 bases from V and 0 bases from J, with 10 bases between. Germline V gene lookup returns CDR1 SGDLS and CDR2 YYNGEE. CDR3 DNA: TGTGCCAGCAGCGTAGGGATACTAGCCTCTGGAAACACCATATATTTT. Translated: CASSVGILASGNTIYF.

DNA for the CDR3: TGTGCCAGCAGGACAGGGCCCCTCCAAGAGACCCAGTACTTC. Translation: CASRTGPLQETQYF. This sequence joins TRBV7-8 and TRBJ2-5; 7 positions agree with TRBD1. The V gene's germline CDR1 is SGHVS and CDR2 FQNEAQ. The CDR3 contains 14 residues. Germline trimming cut 6 bases from V and 1 base from J; bases unmatched to any gene: 5.

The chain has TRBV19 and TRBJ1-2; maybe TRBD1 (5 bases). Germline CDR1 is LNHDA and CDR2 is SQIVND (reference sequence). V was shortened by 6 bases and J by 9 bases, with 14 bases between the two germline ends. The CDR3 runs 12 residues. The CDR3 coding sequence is TGTGCCAGTAGCCTTTTAGAGGGGAGCTACACCTTC. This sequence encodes CASSLLEGSYTF. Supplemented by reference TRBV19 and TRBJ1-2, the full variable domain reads DGGITQSPKYLFRKEGQNVTLSCEQNLNHDAMYWYRQDPGQGLRLIYYSQIVNDFQKGDIAEGYSVSREKKESFPLTVTSAQKNPTAFYLCASSLLEGSYTFGSGTRLTVV.

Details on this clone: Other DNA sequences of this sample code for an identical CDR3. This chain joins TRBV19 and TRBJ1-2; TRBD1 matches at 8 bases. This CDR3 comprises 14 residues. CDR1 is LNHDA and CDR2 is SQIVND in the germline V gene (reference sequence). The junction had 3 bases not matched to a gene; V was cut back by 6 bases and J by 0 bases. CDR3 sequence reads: CASSGQGANYGYTF. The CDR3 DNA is TGTGCCAGTAGCGGACAGGGAGCTAACTATGGCTACACCTTC.

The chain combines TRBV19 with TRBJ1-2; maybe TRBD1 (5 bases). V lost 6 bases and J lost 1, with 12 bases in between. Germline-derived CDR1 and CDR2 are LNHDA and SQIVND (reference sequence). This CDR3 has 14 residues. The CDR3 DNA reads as TGTGCCAGTAGCGGACAAGCTTTTAACTATGGCTACACCTTC. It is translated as CASSGQAFNYGYTF. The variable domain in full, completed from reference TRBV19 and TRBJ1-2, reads DGGITQSPKYLFRKEGQNVTLSCEQNLNHDAMYWYRQDPGQGLRLIYYSQIVNDFQKGDIAEGYSVSREKKESFPLTVTSAQKNPTAFYLCASSGQAFNYGYTFGSGTRLTVV.

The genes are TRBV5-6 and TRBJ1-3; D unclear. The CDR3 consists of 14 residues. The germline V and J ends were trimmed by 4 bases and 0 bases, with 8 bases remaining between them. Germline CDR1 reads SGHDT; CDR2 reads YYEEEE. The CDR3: CASSEQVSGNTIYF. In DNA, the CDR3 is TGTGCCAGCAGCGAACAAGTCTCTGGAAACACCATATATTTT.

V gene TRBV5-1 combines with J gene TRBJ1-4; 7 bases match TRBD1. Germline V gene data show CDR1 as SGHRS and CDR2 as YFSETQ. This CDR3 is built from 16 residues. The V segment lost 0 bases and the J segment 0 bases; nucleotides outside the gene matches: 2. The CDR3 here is CASSLGDSATNEKLFF. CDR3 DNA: TGCGCCAGCAGCTTGGGGGACAGTGCAACTAATGAAAAACTGTTTTTT. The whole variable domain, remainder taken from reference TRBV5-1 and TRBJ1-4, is KAGVTQTPRYLIKTRGQQVTLSCSPISGHRSVSWYQQTPGQGLQFLFEYFSETQRNKGNFPGRFSGRQFSNSRSEMNVSTLELGDSALYLCASSLGDSATNEKLFFGSGTQLSVL.

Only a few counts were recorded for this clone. The CDR3 is CASSYSGRPYEQYF. The CDR3, as DNA: TGTGCCAGCAGCTACAGCGGGAGGCCCTACGAGCAGTACTTC. This chain links TRBV11-2 with TRBJ2-7; TRBD2 aligns across 9 bases. Germline trimming cut 4 bases from V and 2 bases from J; bases unmatched to any gene: 3. The CDR3 spans 14 residues. Germline V gene lookup returns CDR1 SGHAT and CDR2 FQNNGV.

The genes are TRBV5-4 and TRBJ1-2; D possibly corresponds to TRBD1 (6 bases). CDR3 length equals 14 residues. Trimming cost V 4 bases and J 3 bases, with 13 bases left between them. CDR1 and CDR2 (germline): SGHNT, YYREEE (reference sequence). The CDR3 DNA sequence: TGTGCCAGCAGCCCCGAGGGGGTTCACTATGGCTACACCTTC. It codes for CASSPEGVHYGYTF.

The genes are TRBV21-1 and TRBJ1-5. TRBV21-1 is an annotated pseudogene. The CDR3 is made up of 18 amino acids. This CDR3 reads CASSKGLGGHQRNQPQHF. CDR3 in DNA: TGTGCCAGCAGCAAAGGGCTTGGGGGGCATCAGCGCAATCAGCCCCAGCATTTT.